A selection of T cell receptor beta chains follows, all from one sample in a study of early T cells in non-severe SARS-CoV-2 infection. MiXCR was run by TCRdb on the 5' RACE reads, yielding one entry per CDR3 protein. The data show 60,000 to 80,000 distinct CDR3 sequences, 9% to 15% seen once. Specimen: whole blood. The receptors here all came from an adult who was a healthcare worker with PCR-confirmed SARS-CoV-2 infection or an uninfected control (not recorded which). Both conserved end residues are trimmed from each CDR3. Fields, in order: V gene, J gene, CDR3 protein.

TRBV20-1	TRBJ2-3	SAAKQETDTQY
TRBV28	TRBJ1-1	ASSSGVSEAF
TRBV24-1	TRBJ2-1	ATGTGIYNEQF
TRBV3-1	TRBJ2-3	ASSSTSGTDTQY
TRBV11-2	TRBJ2-3	ASSPRESGSTDTQY
TRBV27	TRBJ2-1	ASSFTSGVYNEQF
TRBV13	TRBJ2-1	ASSPRISGKYNEQF
TRBV9	TRBJ2-1	ASSVEPFPAYNEQF
TRBV20-1	TRBJ2-1	SARALAGAHEQF
TRBV7-8	TRBJ2-5	ASSRRDRAGPTQY
TRBV11-3	TRBJ2-1	ASSSGRGMGNEQF
TRBV29-1	TRBJ1-5	SVASATYSNQPQH
TRBV30	TRBJ1-5	AWSGGQLQPQH
TRBV5-1	TRBJ2-1	ASSLASRGGGNEQF